Sequencing of this TCR beta chain was carried out in a study of blood T cell repertoires in COVID-19 (dated by TCRdb to about 2020). About the study as a whole: The collaborator samples originated in the United States, Italy and Spain and spanned the acute and convalescent phases of COVID-19. Subjects who had been exposed to COVID-19, were actively infected with it, or had recovered from it provided the deeply sampled blood TCRbeta repertoires that made up the dataset. Samples were obtained from the ongoing ImmuneRACE study (first 160 participants) and from roughly 1,300 subjects provided by 6 global collaborators. HLA class I and class II types, where available, came from metadata supplied by the sample provider rather than from assay-based typing. The repertoires were made available in a free public database intended to serve as a resource for research on the immune response to SARS-CoV-2. The material from the prospective study consisted of cDNA or gDNA derived from T cells, B-cell-depleted T cells, or PBMCs. Nearly every sample came with metadata listing a de-identified subject ID, COVID-19 status, age in years and sex. What the study reported, not specific to this receptor: Clinical and demographic metadata were provided uncurated, with the amount varying by source and participant.

Each collaborating institution followed its own protocols to collect whole blood in K2EDTA tubes. Collaborator samples were shipped for TCRbeta analysis as frozen whole blood, isolated PBMCs, or DNA extracted from either sample type. As regards this clone: The target of this receptor is not known. No qualities accompany the bases; no much larger clone lies one base away.

A distance of 10 bases separates the germline ends of V and J, which lose 0 bases and 11 bases respectively. The germline V gene (reference sequence) gives CDR1 as LGHDT and CDR2 as YNNKEL. The CDR3, cysteine through phenylalanine, is 12 amino acids long. Just CDR3 DNA is preserved here, 36 bases in frame from base 1. The immunoSEQ Assay, a bias-controlled multiplex PCR, was used to amplify TCRbeta CDR3 regions from genomic DNA. In the paper's pipeline: Nucleated cell counts per sample were estimated from amplification of reference gene primers within the assay. To quantify the absolute abundance of each unique TCRbeta CDR3 rearrangement, sequence reads were collapsed and filtered. Productive Simpson clonality was computed per sample as the square root of Simpson's diversity index over productive rearrangements. Not all clones reach the TCRdb copy of this immuneACCESS table, which keeps in-frame sequences only. Checked studies attribute under half of the gap to unresolved V genes and leave the rest unexplained. That table gives V, J and clone size, and the DNA gave D and trimming. The table for this sample lists tens of thousands of clones; about 92% of them were counted only once. The top ten clonotypes cover under 35% of the sample.

The receptor comes from a woman aged 80 or older with acute or convalescent COVID-19. The sample was peripheral blood. The receptor chain draws on TRBV3-1 (or the pseudogene TRBV3-2) and TRBJ1-1; the D gene cannot be resolved reliably. DNA sequence: TGTGCCAGCAGCCAAGAGGGAGAAGAGGCTTTCTTT. Translated, it reads CASSQEGEEAFF.